The rows below give T cell receptor beta chains drawn from one sample of a study of blood T cell repertoires in COVID-19. Only in-frame clones appear in the TCRdb table, and some are missing; sequencing was by immunoSEQ multiplex PCR. Altogether roughly 280,000 clones are present, about 86% being singletons, with the ten largest covering 1.5% to 2%. The sample was peripheral blood. The origin of the receptors is a man aged 25 to 40 with active or convalescent COVID-19. Both conserved end residues are part of each CDR3. D genes are given only for firm matches. Clone sizes are given selectively: once, few, many, or a class where the clone is expanded.

j_call | d_call | v_call | clone_size | cdr3_nt | cdr3_aa
TRBJ1-1 | NA | TRBV27 | NA | TGTGCCAGCAGTTTCGTCACGGGGGGCACTGAAGCTTTCTTT | CASSFVTGGTEAFF
TRBJ1-2 | NA | TRBV19 | NA | TGTGCCAGTAGTATGGGGACTGTCCGTAGGTATGGCTACACCTTC | CASSMGTVRRYGYTF
TRBJ1-2 | NA | TRBV5-6 | NA | TGTGCCAGCAGCCCTCGCGGGATATCCTATGGCTACACCTTC | CASSPRGISYGYTF
TRBJ1-1 | NA | TRBV27 | NA | TGTGCCAGCAGTTTAGGCTTGGTCACTGAAGCTTTCTTT | CASSLGLVTEAFF
TRBJ1-1 | TRBD1 | TRBV5-4 | NA | TGTGCCAGCAGCCCCTGGACAGGGGGATTGATGAACACTGAAGCTTTCTTT | CASSPWTGGLMNTEAFF
TRBJ1-1 | NA | TRBV3-1/TRBV3-2 | NA | TGTGCCAGCAGCCAAAACAGGCAGAACACTGAAGCTTTCTTT | CASSQNRQNTEAFF
TRBJ2-3 | TRBD2 | TRBV4-2 | NA | TGTGCCAGCAGCCAAAGACTAGCCGGAGGGACAGATACGCAGTATTTT | CASSQRLAGGTDTQYF
TRBJ1-2 | NA | TRBV2 | NA | TGTGCCAGCAGTGAAGGTCAGGGCCGAAACTATGGCTACACCTTC | CASSEGQGRNYGYTF
TRBJ1-2 | NA | TRBV30 | few | TGTGCCTGGAGGCTAGTTGCCAGCCTTTATGGCTACACCTTC | CAWRLVASLYGYTF
TRBJ1-2 | NA | TRBV7-9 | NA | TGTGCCAGCAGCCTTCGGACGGACAGCCCCGCTAACTATGGCTACACCTTC | CASSLRTDSPANYGYTF
TRBJ1-2 | NA | TRBV30 | NA | TGTGCCACGGACGGTCAGGGCGCCTATGGCTACACCTTC | CATDGQGAYGYTF